Below, 29 T cell receptor beta chains from the same sample are listed, as sequenced in a study of shared clonotypes between healthy human individuals. TCRdb's copy holds only in-frame clones and misses some; the assay was immunoSEQ multiplex PCR. The sample includes approximately 2.5 million clones, more than 80% of them seen just once. The sample was naive CD4+ T cells sorted from blood. As for subset: CD45RA+ positively selected. The receptors were sampled from a young man in good health.

This chain connects TRBV5-4 to TRBJ2-3; D not resolved. The CDR3 totals 15 residues. Germline assignment: CDR1 SGHNT and CDR2 YYREEE (reference sequence). Trimming removed 0 bases from V and 5 bases from J, with 13 bases in between. The CDR3 DNA reads TGTGCCAGCAGCTTGGCACTGGGTTTAATAGATACGCAGTATTTT. It codes for CASSLALGLIDTQYF. The whole variable domain, remainder taken from reference TRBV5-4 and TRBJ2-3, is ETGVTQSPTHLIKTRGQQVTLRCSSQSGHNTVSWYQQALGQGPQFIFQYYREEENGRGNFPPRFSGLQFPNYSSELNVNALELDDSALYLCASSLALGLIDTQYFGPGTRLTVL.

This clone is a singleton in its sample. This sequence joins TRBV9 and TRBJ2-2; D is tentatively TRBD1 or TRBD2 (5 bases each). From germline, CDR1 is SGDLS and CDR2 YYNGEE. The V and J ends lost 4 bases and 3 bases respectively, with 13 bases between them. The CDR3 runs to 15 residues. The DNA for the CDR3 is TGTGCCAGCAGCCGGGACCCTCGGGACACCGGGGAGCTGTTTTTT. Residues: CASSRDPRDTGELFF.

The chain couples TRBV18 to TRBJ1-5; 7 nucleotides match TRBD1. The junction had 2 bases not matched to a gene; V was cut back by 4 bases and J by 5 bases. Germline V gene sequence: CDR1 KGHSH, CDR2 LQKENI. This CDR3 is built from 13 residues. The CDR3 loop is CASSLGTDQPQHF. Written as DNA, the CDR3 is TGTGCCAGCTCACTAGGGACAGATCAGCCCCAGCATTTT.

On this clone itself: The same CDR3 arises from other DNA sequences in this sample as well. The V gene is TRBV18, the J gene TRBJ1-5, with 7 bases matching TRBD1. CDR1 is KGHSH, CDR2 LQKENI, per germline. With 6 bases clipped from V and 6 bases from J, the junction kept 5 bases outside the gene matches. The CDR3 runs 13 residues. This CDR3 reads CASSPNRGQPQHF. The CDR3 DNA reads TGTGCCAGCTCCCCGAACAGGGGTCAGCCCCAGCATTTT.

V is TRBV18 and J is TRBJ2-5, with TRBD1 identical over 9 bases. With 2 bases clipped from V and 3 bases from J, the junction kept 4 bases outside the gene matches. This CDR3 is 15 amino acids long. Germline CDR1 reads KGHSH; CDR2 reads LQKENI. The chain's CDR3 is CASSPIQGAKETQYF. The CDR3 nucleotides read TGTGCCAGCTCACCAATACAGGGGGCTAAAGAGACCCAGTACTTC.

On this clone itself: This same CDR3 is encoded by further DNA sequences in the sample. The gene calls are TRBV30 and TRBJ2-7; no definite D call. Between the trimmed V and J ends, which lost 0 bases and 1 base, there was a span of 7 bases. Germline V lookup: CDR1 GTSNPN, CDR2 SVGIG (reference sequence). The CDR3 sequence is 13 residues long. CDR3 residues: CAWSVGGSYEQYF. CDR3 sequence (DNA): TGTGCCTGGAGTGTCGGTGGTTCCTACGAGCAGTACTTC.

The chain uses TRBV5-1 and TRBJ2-7; TRBD2 is a possible D gene (5 bases). Trimming took 1 base from V and 6 from J, leaving 14 bases between them. The length of the CDR3 is 14 residues. Germline values: CDR1 SGHRS, CDR2 YFSETQ. The CDR3 spells CASSLNEGRVEQYF. CDR3 sequence (DNA): TGCGCCAGCAGCTTGAACGAGGGAAGGGTCGAGCAGTACTTC.

With respect to this clone: At one end the junction does not follow the germline gene, possibly because of a read error. The genes are TRBV7-7 and TRBJ2-3; D is unclear. The CDR3 length is 15 residues. Germline lookup yields CDR1 SSHAT and CDR2 FNYEAQ (reference sequence). The DNA of the CDR3 is TGTGCTAGCAGCTTAAGCAGCGCTAGCACAGATACGCAGTATTTT. Its translation: CASSLSSASTDTQYF.

This clone came up once. V gene TRBV6-6 combines with J gene TRBJ1-1; no reliable D call. CDR1 and CDR2 (germline): MNHNY, SVGAGI (reference sequence). Trimming removed 8 bases at V and 1 base at J, with 11 bases between. The CDR3 is 13 residues long. CDR3 sequence (DNA): TGTGCCAGCCACATAATGGGGAACACTGAAGCTTTCTTT. It codes for CASHIMGNTEAFF.

This chain uses TRBV18 with TRBJ1-5; 8 positions match TRBD1. The V segment lost 5 bases and the J segment 2 bases; nucleotides outside the gene matches: 5. CDR1 and CDR2 (germline): KGHSH, LQKENI. The CDR3 is 15 residues long. For the CDR3, the DNA is TGTGCCAGCTCATTTTCGGGACAGGGCAATCAGCCCCAGCATTTT. Amino acid sequence: CASSFSGQGNQPQHF.

V gene TRBV7-9 combines with J gene TRBJ1-2; unclear D gene. Between the trimmed V and J ends, which lost 5 bases and 0 bases, there was a span of 10 bases. Germline-derived CDR1 and CDR2 are SEHNR and FQNEAQ (reference sequence). The CDR3 sequence is 14 residues long. The CDR3 region has the DNA TGTGCCAGCAGCCCCCGGGAACCTAACTATGGCTACACCTTC. Its protein is CASSPREPNYGYTF.

With respect to this clone: Other DNA sequences of this sample code for an identical CDR3. V usage is TRBV18 and J usage is TRBJ2-1; 10 bases match TRBD2. Unmatched junction bases numbered 1, after V lost 1 base and J lost 1 base. This CDR3 contains 16 residues. Germline V gives CDR1 KGHSH, CDR2 LQKENI. The CDR3 protein is CASSPLAGGSYNEQFF. The CDR3 DNA follows: TGTGCCAGCTCACCACTAGCGGGAGGTTCCTACAATGAGCAGTTCTTC.

This chain connects TRBV11-2 to TRBJ2-3, with D possibly matching TRBD1 (6 bases). The CDR3 is 14 residues long. In germline, CDR1 is SGHAT, CDR2 FQNNGV. V was cut by 2 bases and J by 2 bases, with 8 bases left in between. The DNA for the CDR3 is TGTGCCAGCAGCTTAAACAGGGTCACAGATACGCAGTATTTT. It specifies CASSLNRVTDTQYF. Full variable domain (outside the CDR3, taken from reference TRBV11-2 and TRBJ2-3): EAGVAQSPRYKIIEKRQSVAFWCNPISGHATLYWYQQILGQGPKLLIQFQNNGVVDDSQLPKDRFSAERLKGVDSTLKIQPAKLEDSAVYLCASSLNRVTDTQYFGPGTRLTVL.

The CDR3 nucleotides read TGTGCCAGCGCAACAGGGCTGAAGGGTTCACCCCTCCACTTT. Its translation: CASATGLKGSPLHF. The V and J genes are TRBV27 and TRBJ1-6; maybe TRBD1 (6 bases). The CDR3 contains 14 residues. Looked up from germline, CDR1 is MNHEY and CDR2 is SMNVEV (reference sequence). With 8 bases removed from V and 9 bases from J, the gap between germline ends came to 17 bases.

V and J are TRBV6-1 and TRBJ1-4; D remains unclear. Trimming removed 6 bases from V and 7 bases from J, with 9 bases in between. The CDR3 covers 12 residues. CDR1 and CDR2 (germline): MNHNS, SASEGT. This chain's CDR3 is CASSPLGEKLFF. Written as DNA, the CDR3 is TGTGCCAGCAGCCCCCTCGGTGAAAAACTGTTTTTT.

This clone has more than one count but fewer than ten. This chain uses TRBV5-6 with TRBJ1-1, with D perhaps TRBD1 (6 bases). Trimming removed 4 bases at V and 5 bases at J, with 12 bases between. This CDR3 region has 13 residues. Germline V gives CDR1 SGHDT, CDR2 YYEEEE. The chain's CDR3 is CASSPDSWTEAFF. CDR3 bases: TGTGCCAGCAGCCCGGACAGCTGGACTGAAGCTTTCTTT.

V usage is TRBV5-6 and J usage is TRBJ2-7, with D perhaps matching TRBD2 (6 bases). This CDR3 has 15 amino acids. Germline-derived CDR1 and CDR2 are SGHDT and YYEEEE. Trimming took 3 bases from V and 0 from J, leaving 13 bases between them. The CDR3 sequence is CASSSLGGISYEQYF. The CDR3 nucleotides are TGTGCCAGCAGCTCGTTAGGAGGGATCTCCTACGAGCAGTACTTC.

This clone came up once. This chain uses TRBV5-1 with TRBJ2-1; D not resolved. CDR1 is SGHRS, CDR2 YFSETQ, per germline. The V end was cut by 4 bases, the J end by 3 bases, with 17 bases between. The CDR3 totals 16 residues. CDR3 in DNA: TGCGCCAGCAGCGCCTCCCTACCGGACCTCTACAATGAGCAGTTCTTC. It encodes CASSASLPDLYNEQFF.

The V and J genes are TRBV7-2 and TRBJ2-1, with TRBD2 identical over 10 bases. The CDR3 runs to 15 residues. CDR1 SGHTA and CDR2 FQGNSA come from the germline V gene. The V and J ends lost 1 base and 8 bases, in that order; junction bases with no gene match: 5. This CDR3 reads CASSLGSGRFDEQFF. The CDR3 DNA follows: TGTGCCAGCAGCTTAGGTAGCGGGAGGTTCGATGAGCAGTTCTTC.

The chain carries TRBV6-1 and TRBJ2-1, with 15 bases that match TRBD2. This CDR3 is built from 16 residues. Germline lookup yields CDR1 MNHNS and CDR2 SASEGT. V lost 4 bases to trimming and J lost 5 bases; unmatched junction nucleotides: 3. The DNA of the CDR3 is TGTGCCAGCAGTGCCGGGACTAGCGGGAGGCACAATGAGCAGTTCTTC. It is translated as CASSAGTSGRHNEQFF.

The V gene is TRBV12-5, the J gene TRBJ2-7; tentatively, D is TRBD2 (5 bases). The germline V and J ends were trimmed by 1 base and 4 bases, with 11 bases remaining between them. Germline CDR1 reads LGHNT; CDR2 reads FRNRAP. The CDR3 covers 14 residues. This CDR3 is CASGLGPGMYEQYF. As DNA, the CDR3 is TGTGCTAGTGGTTTGGGTCCGGGGATGTACGAGCAGTACTTC.

This sequence joins TRBV19 and TRBJ1-5; unclear D gene. CDR1 and CDR2 from the germline V gene are LNHDA and SQIVND (reference sequence). The CDR3 totals 13 residues. V dropped 4 bases and J dropped 5 bases, with 9 bases sitting between them. The CDR3: CASSNGVHQPQHF. The CDR3 region has the DNA TGTGCCAGTAGTAATGGGGTTCATCAGCCCCAGCATTTT.

CDR3: CASGRFSTDTQYF. CDR3 nucleotide sequence: TGCGCCAGCGGACGCTTTAGCACAGATACGCAGTATTTT. This chain links TRBV4-1 with TRBJ2-3; D uncertain. V lost 8 bases and J 0 bases, leaving 9 bases between the germline ends. This CDR3 has 13 residues. Germline V gene sequence: CDR1 MGHRA, CDR2 YSYEKL.

Comments on this clone: Other DNA sequences in the same sample also yield this CDR3. The rearrangement links TRBV18 to TRBJ2-7; D perhaps matches TRBD1 (6 bases). Trimming took off 6 bases at V and 0 bases at J, with 12 bases between the two ends. CDR3 length equals 14 residues. The V gene's germline CDR1 is KGHSH and CDR2 LQKENI. This chain's CDR3 is CASSPRDISYEQYF. For the CDR3, the DNA is TGTGCCAGCTCCCCCCGGGACATCTCCTACGAGCAGTACTTC.

The chain carries TRBV28 and TRBJ1-1; D is perhaps TRBD1 (6 bases). This CDR3 comprises 14 residues. CDR1 MDHEN and CDR2 SYDVKM come from the germline V gene. The V and J ends lost 6 bases and 7 bases respectively, with 18 bases between them. In DNA form, the CDR3 reads TGTGCCAGCAGACCTGGAGGGGGGCTTCTTGAAGCTTTCTTT. Translating gives CASRPGGGLLEAFF.

V and J are TRBV2 and TRBJ2-7; 7 bases align to TRBD1. The J segment lost 3 bases and the V segment lost 6 bases, leaving 8 bases of the junction unmatched. CDR1 SNHLY and CDR2 FYNNEI come from the germline V gene. The CDR3 covers 14 residues. The CDR3 spells CASSAGGRGYEQYF. The CDR3 nucleotides are TGTGCCAGCAGCGCAGGGGGTAGGGGCTACGAGCAGTACTTC.

Concerning this clone: Distinct nucleotide sequences in the sample also encode this CDR3. The V and J genes are TRBV2 and TRBJ2-1; 9 bases match TRBD2. Looked up from germline, CDR1 is SNHLY and CDR2 is FYNNEI. The CDR3 is 14 residues long. The J segment lost 4 bases and the V segment lost 2 bases, leaving 0 bases of the junction unmatched. In nucleotides, the CDR3 is TGTGCCAGCAGTGAACTAGCGGGGTACAATGAGCAGTTCTTC. This gives the protein CASSELAGYNEQFF.

V and J are TRBV7-3 and TRBJ2-2; perhaps TRBD1 as D (6 bases). The CDR3 contains 15 residues. The germline V and J ends were trimmed by 5 bases and 6 bases, with 16 bases remaining between them. Germline lookup yields CDR1 SGHTA and CDR2 FQGTGA. The CDR3 sequence is CASSPGHQGAGELFF. CDR3 coding DNA: TGTGCCAGCAGCCCGGGACACCAAGGGGCCGGGGAGCTGTTTTTT.

The V call is TRBV6-1, the J call TRBJ1-1; 9 bases fit TRBD1. V trimming: 5 bases; J trimming: 11 bases; junction bases outside the gene matches: 15. Germline CDR1 reads MNHNS; CDR2 reads SASEGT. The CDR3 runs 15 residues. DNA of the CDR3: TGTGCCAGCAGTCCGGTCGGACAGGGGATAGTTGGGGCTTTCTTT. It encodes CASSPVGQGIVGAFF.